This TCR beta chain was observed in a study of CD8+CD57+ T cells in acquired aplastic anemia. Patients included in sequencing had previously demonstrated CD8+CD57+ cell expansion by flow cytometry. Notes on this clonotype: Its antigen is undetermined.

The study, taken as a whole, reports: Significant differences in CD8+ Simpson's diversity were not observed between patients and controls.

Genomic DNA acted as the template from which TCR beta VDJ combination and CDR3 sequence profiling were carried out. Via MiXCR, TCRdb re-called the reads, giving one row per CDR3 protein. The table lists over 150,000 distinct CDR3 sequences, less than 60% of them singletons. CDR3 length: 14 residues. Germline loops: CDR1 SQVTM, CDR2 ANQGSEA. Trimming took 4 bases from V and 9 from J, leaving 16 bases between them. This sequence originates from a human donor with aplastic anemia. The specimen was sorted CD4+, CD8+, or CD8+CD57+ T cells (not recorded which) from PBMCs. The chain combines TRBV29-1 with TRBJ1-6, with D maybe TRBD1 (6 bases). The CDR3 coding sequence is TGCAGCGTTGGATACGGGGGCAAGGGTTCACCCCTCCACTTT. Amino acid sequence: CSVGYGGKGSPLHF.